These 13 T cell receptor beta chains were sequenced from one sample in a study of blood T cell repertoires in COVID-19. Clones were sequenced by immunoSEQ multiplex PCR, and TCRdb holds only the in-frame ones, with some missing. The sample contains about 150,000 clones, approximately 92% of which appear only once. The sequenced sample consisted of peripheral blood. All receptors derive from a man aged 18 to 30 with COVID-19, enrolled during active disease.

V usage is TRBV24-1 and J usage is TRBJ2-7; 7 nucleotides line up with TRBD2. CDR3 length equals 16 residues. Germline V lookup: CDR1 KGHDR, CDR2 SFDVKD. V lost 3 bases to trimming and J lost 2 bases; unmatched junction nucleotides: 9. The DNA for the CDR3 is TGTGCCACCAGTGATCTGCCAGCGGGGCATACCTACGAGCAGTACTTC. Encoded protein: CATSDLPAGHTYEQYF.

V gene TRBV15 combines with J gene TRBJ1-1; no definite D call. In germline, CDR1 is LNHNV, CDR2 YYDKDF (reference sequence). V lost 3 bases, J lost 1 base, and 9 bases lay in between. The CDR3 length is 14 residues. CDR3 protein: CATSSSGRNTEAFF. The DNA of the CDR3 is TGTGCCACCAGCAGTTCTGGGAGGAACACTGAAGCTTTCTTT.

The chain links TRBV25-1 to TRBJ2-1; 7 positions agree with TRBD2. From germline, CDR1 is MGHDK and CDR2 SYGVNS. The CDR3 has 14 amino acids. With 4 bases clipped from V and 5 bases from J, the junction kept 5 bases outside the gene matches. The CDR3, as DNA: TGTGCCAGCAGTGTGGCTAGCGGTCACAATGAGCAGTTCTTC. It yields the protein CASSVASGHNEQFF.

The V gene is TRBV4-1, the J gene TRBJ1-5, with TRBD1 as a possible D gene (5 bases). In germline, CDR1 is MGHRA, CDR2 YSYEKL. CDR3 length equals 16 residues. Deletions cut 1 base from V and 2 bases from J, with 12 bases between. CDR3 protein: CASSQVSQGGNQPQHF. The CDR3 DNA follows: TGCGCCAGCAGCCAAGTCAGTCAGGGCGGCAATCAGCCCCAGCATTTT.

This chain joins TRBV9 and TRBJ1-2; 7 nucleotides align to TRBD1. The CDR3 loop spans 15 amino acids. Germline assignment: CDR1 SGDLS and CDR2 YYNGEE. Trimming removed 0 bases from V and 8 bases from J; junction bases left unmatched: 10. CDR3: CASSVAGTASGGYTF. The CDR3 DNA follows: TGTGCCAGCAGCGTAGCCGGGACAGCATCGGGGGGCTACACCTTC. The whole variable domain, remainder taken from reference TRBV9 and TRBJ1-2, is DSGVTQTPKHLITATGQRVTLRCSPRSGDLSVYWYQQSLDQGLQFLIQYYNGEERAKGNILERFSAQQFPDLHSELNLSSLELGDSALYFCASSVAGTASGGYTFGSGTRLTVV.

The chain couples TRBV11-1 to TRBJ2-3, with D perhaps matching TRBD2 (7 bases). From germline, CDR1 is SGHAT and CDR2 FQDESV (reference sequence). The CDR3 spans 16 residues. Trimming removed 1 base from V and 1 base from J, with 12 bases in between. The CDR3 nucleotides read TGTGCCAGCAGCTTAGATGGAGGGGGGGGCACAGATACGCAGTATTTT. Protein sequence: CASSLDGGGGTDTQYF. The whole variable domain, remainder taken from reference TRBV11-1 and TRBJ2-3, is EAEVAQSPRYKITEKSQAVAFWCDPISGHATLYWYRQILGQGPELLVQFQDESVVDDSQLPKDRFSAERLKGVDSTLKIQPAELGDSAMYLCASSLDGGGGTDTQYFGPGTRLTVL.

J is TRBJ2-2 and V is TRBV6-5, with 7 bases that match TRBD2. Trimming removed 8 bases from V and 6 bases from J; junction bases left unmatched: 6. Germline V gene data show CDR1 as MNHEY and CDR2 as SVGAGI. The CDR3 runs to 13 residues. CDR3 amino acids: CASELAVAGELFF. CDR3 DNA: TGTGCCAGCGAGCTAGCGGTGGCCGGGGAGCTGTTTTTT.

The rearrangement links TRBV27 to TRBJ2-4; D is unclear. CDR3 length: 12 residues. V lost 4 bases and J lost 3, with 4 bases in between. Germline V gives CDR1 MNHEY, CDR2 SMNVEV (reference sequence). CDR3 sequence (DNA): TGTGCCAGCAGTTCCTACAAAAACATTCAGTACTTC. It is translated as CASSSYKNIQYF.

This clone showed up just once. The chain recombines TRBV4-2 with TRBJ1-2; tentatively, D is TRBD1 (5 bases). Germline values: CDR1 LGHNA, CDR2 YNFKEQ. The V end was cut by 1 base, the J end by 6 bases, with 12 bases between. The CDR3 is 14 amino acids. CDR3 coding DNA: TGTGCCAGCAGCCAAGGGGTGGGGGGTGATGGCTACACCTTC. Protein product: CASSQGVGGDGYTF.

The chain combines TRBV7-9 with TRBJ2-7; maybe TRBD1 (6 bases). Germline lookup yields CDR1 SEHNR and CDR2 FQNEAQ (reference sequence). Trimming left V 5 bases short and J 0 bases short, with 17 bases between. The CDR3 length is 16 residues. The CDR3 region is CASSLGTPGDSYEQYF. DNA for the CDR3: TGTGCCAGCAGCCTCGGGACACCCGGGGACTCCTACGAGCAGTACTTC.

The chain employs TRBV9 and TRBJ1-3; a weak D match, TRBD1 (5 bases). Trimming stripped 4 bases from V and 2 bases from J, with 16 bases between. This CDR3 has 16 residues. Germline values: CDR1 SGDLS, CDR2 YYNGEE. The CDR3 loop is CASSLTGLKTGNTIYF. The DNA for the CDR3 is TGTGCCAGCAGCCTGACGGGACTTAAAACTGGAAACACCATATATTTT.

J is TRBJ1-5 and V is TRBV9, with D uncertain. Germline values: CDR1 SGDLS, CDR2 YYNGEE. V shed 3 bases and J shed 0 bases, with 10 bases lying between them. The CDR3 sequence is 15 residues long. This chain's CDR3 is CASSAESHSNQPQHF. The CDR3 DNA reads TGTGCCAGCAGCGCGGAGAGCCATAGCAATCAGCCCCAGCATTTT. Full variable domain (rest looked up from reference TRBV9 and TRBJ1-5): DSGVTQTPKHLITATGQRVTLRCSPRSGDLSVYWYQQSLDQGLQFLIQYYNGEERAKGNILERFSAQQFPDLHSELNLSSLELGDSALYFCASSAESHSNQPQHFGDGTRLSIL.

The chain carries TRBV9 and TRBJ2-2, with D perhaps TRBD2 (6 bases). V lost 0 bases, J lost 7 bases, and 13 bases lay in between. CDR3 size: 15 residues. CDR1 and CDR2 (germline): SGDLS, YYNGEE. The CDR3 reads CASSVEGLPGGELFF. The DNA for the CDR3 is TGTGCCAGCAGCGTAGAAGGACTACCCGGCGGGGAGCTGTTTTTT.